This T cell receptor (beta chain) was obtained from a study of blood T cell repertoires in COVID-19. The CDR3 contains 13 residues. CDR1 MNHEY and CDR2 SMNVEV come from the germline V gene (reference sequence). After removal of 5 bases from V and 3 bases from J, the junction contained 1 base not matched to a gene. The protocol was immunoSEQ multiplex PCR, while the TCRdb copy is restricted to in-frame clones and leaves out a portion. The table shows about 69,000 clones, with roughly three quarters occurring only once. The TCR sequence derives from a human donor in a cohort sampled during active COVID-19. This chain links TRBV27 with TRBJ2-5; 9 bases are shared with TRBD2. The sequenced sample was peripheral blood. The CDR3 is CASSVAGEETQYF. CDR3 DNA: TGTGCCAGCAGTGTAGCGGGAGAAGAGACCCAGTACTTC.